This T cell receptor beta chain is from a study of T cell changes during pregnancy in multiple sclerosis. CDR1 is MDHEN, CDR2 SYDVKM, per germline. With 4 bases removed from V and 3 bases from J, the gap between germline ends came to 7 bases. The CDR3 has 13 residues. Profiled with immunoSEQ multiplex PCR; TCRdb holds only in-frame clones, not every one. The sample carries 50,000 to 75,000 clones, about 88% recorded once. This sequence was found in a female donor in good health, enrolled as a control in a pregnancy study. The chain carries TRBV28 and TRBJ1-5; a possible D gene is TRBD1 (6 bases). Source: peripheral blood, taken in the first trimester of pregnancy. The CDR3 sequence: CASSSGVNQPQHF. The CDR3 DNA is TGTGCCAGCAGTTCAGGGGTCAATCAGCCCCAGCATTTT. Filled out from reference TRBV28 and TRBJ1-5, the complete variable domain reads DVKVTQSSRYLVKRTGEKVFLECVQDMDHENMFWYRQDPGLGLRLIYFSYDVKMKEKGDIPEGYSVSREKKERFSLILESASTNQTSMYLCASSSGVNQPQHFGDGTRLSIL.